The entry below gives a single T cell receptor beta chain sequence along with its context. Its antigen remains unidentified. PCR employed 60 Vbeta and 13 Jbeta primers. Sequencing was performed with immunoSEQ multiplex PCR; in TCRdb, only in-frame clones are kept and a portion is missing. The sample yields about 15,000 clones, about 64% seen once. This entry is derived from a study of cytomegalovirus exposure and HLA in healthy donors. Study background: Earlier, 150 million to 200 million T cells were analyzed, and fewer than 120 million unique TCR beta sequences were found among them.

General observations from the study: CMV serostatus was the only immune exposure information that was available. With DRB1 most and HLA-C fewest, TCR association rates differed between HLA loci in a later analysis.

Sample: PBMCs. The sequence was obtained from a woman aged 50 to 65 in good health and CMV-seropositive.

DNA for the CDR3: TGTGCCAGCAGCGTAGAAGAGGCGGCCGGGGAGCTGTTTTTT. Protein: CASSVEEAAGELFF. The V call is TRBV9, the J call TRBJ2-2; D uncertain. Germline V gene lookup returns CDR1 SGDLS and CDR2 YYNGEE. CDR3 length: 14 amino acids. Trimming left V 0 bases short and J 6 bases short, with 9 bases between.